The T cell receptor beta chain described here comes from a study of early T cells in non-severe SARS-CoV-2 infection (dated by TCRdb to 2020 to 2022). With respect to the entire study: TCR sequencing used bulk RNA from unsorted whole blood, so alpha and beta chains could not be paired.

A case-control design nested within a healthcare worker cohort in London, UK, was used, with weekly nasopharyngeal swab PCR tests and blood sampling performed. Between 23 and 31 March 2020, the week of the UK lockdown, healthcare workers were enrolled and then followed up weekly for as long as 16 weeks. Results the study describes overall, beyond this receptor: VDJdb matching was skewed toward anti-spike CD8 responses and likely underestimated virus-specific expansions by missing private and CD4 specificities.

This clonotype has at least ten counts. Its cognate antigen has yet to be identified. The record has no base qualities; no much larger clone is one base away. The library was produced with 5' RACE. The listed sequencing device is NextSeq 500. In the TCR library protocol, unique molecular identifiers were attached to individual cDNA molecules to correct for PCR bias and sequencing error. Sequencing covered both TCR alpha and beta chains, and within each sample the abundances of alpha and beta sequences were tightly co-correlated. In the paper's pipeline: Decombinator V4 was used to perform V gene, J gene and CDR3 annotation of TCR sequences. TCRs were defined as expanded if a significant change between any two time points was detected under a Poisson model with p below 0.0001. TCR abundances were normalised to the total number of TCRs sequenced per sample and expressed as counts per million. VDJdb, accessed on 1 November 2021, was searched for TCRs annotated for CMV, EBV and SARS-CoV-2, and TCRs annotated for more than one antigen were excluded. TCRdb's own reprocessing of the public reads used fastp at Q25 and MiXCR and kept productive beta chains. One record per CDR3 amino acid sequence lists the most common genes and DNA. These V and J calls are TCRdb output, not the study's own analysis. The sample contains tens of thousands of distinct CDR3 sequences, roughly 5% of them found a single time. The top ten hold roughly 4.1% of the sample.

The sequence was collected from an adult who was a healthcare worker with PCR-confirmed SARS-CoV-2 infection or an uninfected control (not recorded which). The sequencing sample was made of whole blood.

The CDR3 region reads CASTTEGDTGELFF. The DNA is as follows: TGTGCCAGCACCACAGAGGGGGACACCGGGGAGCTGTTTTTT. Recombination joined TRBV27 with TRBJ2-2; TRBD1 is a weak D gene call, 6 bases matching. The CDR3 runs 14 amino acids, cysteine and phenylalanine included. CDR3 DNA only is kept here, 42 bases in frame from base 1. Trimming at the junction amounts to 7 bases on V and 3 bases on J, and the germline ends lie 12 bases apart. The germline V gene (reference sequence) gives CDR1 as MNHEY and CDR2 as SMNVEV.